A selection of T cell receptor beta chains follows, all from one sample in a study of blood T cell repertoires in COVID-19. Repertoires were generated with immunoSEQ multiplex PCR, while TCRdb's copy carries only in-frame clones and drops some. Among roughly 250,000 clones listed, around 83% were seen once. Sequenced sample: peripheral blood. All receptors come from a middle-aged man with active or convalescent COVID-19. Each CDR3 is given without its conserved first and last residue.

TRBV30	TRBJ2-2	AWSPPGFTGPTGELF
TRBV5-6	TRBJ1-3	ASSPGRGSGNTIY
TRBV7-8	TRBJ2-7	ASSFTFGVSYEQY
TRBV4-1	TRBJ2-2	ASSPHTGELF
TRBV6-6	TRBJ2-6	ASSQTGGGSGANVLT
TRBV4-1	TRBJ2-7	ASSQDGAGSSYEQY
TRBV5-1	TRBJ2-7	ASSSTGTGLGEQY
TRBV3-1/TRBV3-2	TRBJ1-2	ASRDQGNYGYT
TRBV24-1	TRBJ1-5	ATSERDRGYSNQPQH
TRBV6-6	TRBJ2-3	ASSSQGSVFTDTQY
TRBV6-5	TRBJ2-2	ASSSGVVTGELF
TRBV9	TRBJ2-7	ASSPTGNSYEQY
TRBV19	TRBJ1-5	ASSIDGGSRQPQH
TRBV4-1	TRBJ1-2	ASSQARDRANYGYT
TRBV3-1/TRBV3-2	TRBJ1-1	ASSQVSGNTEAF
TRBV27	TRBJ2-7	ASSPPGGEQY
TRBV27	TRBJ1-3	ASSRDRGTGNTIY
TRBV5-6	TRBJ1-4	ASSWRGGLREKLF
TRBV10-3	TRBJ1-1	ATAPSETVYTEAF
TRBV4-3	TRBJ2-3	ASSQEGRGVRDTQY
TRBV30	TRBJ2-4	AWSVPGVGHIQY
TRBV2	TRBJ1-6	ASILQENNSPLH
TRBV10-3	TRBJ2-7	AIRETVSYEQY
TRBV4-3	TRBJ2-2	ASSLWEGQGVRTGELF
TRBV29-1	TRBJ1-3	SANIQGSGNTIY
TRBV27	TRBJ2-7	ASREGTGGYEQY
TRBV14	TRBJ1-6	ASSQAGLEGSPLH
TRBV11-2	TRBJ2-5	ASSLRAGGPPETQY
TRBV6-5	TRBJ1-2	ASSPVSGQGYGYT
TRBV30	TRBJ1-5	AWSPGLRNQPQH
TRBV7-2	TRBJ2-7	ASSPTSARPYEQY
TRBV29-1	TRBJ2-1	SVVTGTGGFRYNEQF
TRBV5-1	TRBJ1-1	ASSLWAAGDTEAF
TRBV19	TRBJ2-4	ASSILFGAGFIQY
TRBV30	TRBJ1-4	AWSSLPGGFNEKLF
TRBV2	TRBJ2-7	ASSVFRVGSGSDYEQY
TRBV3-1/TRBV3-2	TRBJ2-2	ASSQEGLAGNTGELF
TRBV9	TRBJ2-7	ASSVVGFGEQY
TRBV18	TRBJ2-5	ASSPTGGQETQY
TRBV6-5	TRBJ1-4	ASSYQAEGEKLF
TRBV24-1	TRBJ1-2	ATSESTGTLYGYT
TRBV27	TRBJ1-1	ASSSGRGTTEAF
TRBV10-3	TRBJ1-2	AISGYRAQNGYT
TRBV18	TRBJ2-5	ASSPWTEETQY
TRBV10-3	TRBJ1-6	ASDPGTGYSPLH